Shown below are 15 T cell receptor beta chains from a single sample sequenced in a study of blood T cells in healthy people across ages. Alongside a J-beta primer mix, a sample-barcoded 5' primer served in a second PCR lasting roughly 6 to 11 cycles. One entry per CDR3 protein results from TCRdb running MiXCR on the 5' RACE reads. The sample lists roughly 900,000 distinct CDR3 sequences, 29% seen once, with 15% to 20% in the top ten. Source material: blood. The receptors were sampled from a woman aged 80 or over in good health.

This sequence joins TRBV28 and TRBJ2-1; no firm D call. The CDR3 covers 15 residues. The ends were cut back, 5 bases at V and 0 bases at J, with 11 bases in the middle. Germline V gene data show CDR1 as MDHEN and CDR2 as SYDVKM. The CDR3 protein is CASSGRRSSYNEQFF. CDR3 sequence (DNA): TGTGCCAGCAGTGGTAGACGCAGCTCCTACAATGAGCAGTTCTTC.

This chain connects TRBV20-1 to TRBJ1-5, with D uncertain. The germline V gene encodes CDR1 DFQATT and CDR2 SNEGSKA (reference sequence). This CDR3 comprises 13 residues. V gave up 1 base and J gave up 6 bases, with 10 bases separating them. DNA of the CDR3: TGCAGTGCTAGAGGTTTAGGGTCTCAGCCCCAGCATTTT. It yields the protein CSARGLGSQPQHF.

This clonotype was counted ten times or more. The chain couples TRBV20-1 to TRBJ2-5; unclear D gene. CDR3 length equals 14 residues. V shed 3 bases and J shed 0 bases, with 11 bases lying between them. From germline, CDR1 is DFQATT and CDR2 SNEGSKA (reference sequence). The CDR3 loop reads CSARESSYQETQYF. The DNA for the CDR3 is TGCAGTGCTAGGGAGTCTTCTTACCAAGAGACCCAGTACTTC.

This clonotype was seen a few times. This chain links TRBV18 with TRBJ1-6; 9 nucleotides line up with TRBD1. Trimming removed 8 bases from V and 7 bases from J; junction bases left unmatched: 6. CDR3 size: 14 residues. Germline-derived CDR1 and CDR2 are KGHSH and LQKENI. The CDR3 DNA reads TGTGCCAGCAGACAACAGGGGGCAAATTCACCCCTCCACTTT. Translated: CASRQQGANSPLHF. Filled out from reference TRBV18 and TRBJ1-6, the complete variable domain reads NAGVMQNPRHLVRRRGQEARLRCSPMKGHSHVYWYRQLPEEGLKFMVYLQKENIIDESGMPKERFSAEFPKEGPSILRIQQVVRGDSAAYFCASRQQGANSPLHFGNGTRLTVT.

This clonotype was found once. The chain employs TRBV15 and TRBJ2-5, with 12 positions matching TRBD2. Looked up from germline, CDR1 is LNHNV and CDR2 is YYDKDF (reference sequence). Trimming at V came to 5 bases and at J to 11 bases, leaving 33 bases not matched to a gene. There are 22 residues in the CDR3. Written as DNA, the CDR3 is TGTGCCACCAGCCGCAGACTAGCGGGGGCCCCCTCCCGCAGTTGGGGCAACAATGAGCAGTACTTC. Its translation is CATSRRLAGAPSRSWGNNEQYF. Together with reference TRBV15 and TRBJ2-5, the CDR3 gives the full variable domain: DAMVIQNPRYQVTQFGKPVTLSCSQTLNHNVMYWYQQKSSQAPKLLFHYYDKDFNNEADTPDNFQSRRPNTSFCFLDIRSPGLGDTAMYLCATSRRLAGAPSRSWGNNEQYFGPGTRLLVL.

As regards this clonotype: A clone one base away is much larger, so this may be a read error. The chain has TRBV11-2 and TRBJ2-3; D might be TRBD2 (7 bases). This CDR3 region has 14 residues. Trimming removed 2 bases at V and 10 bases at J, with 16 bases between. Germline CDR1 reads SGHAT; CDR2 reads FQNNGV. The CDR3 sequence is CASSLIRRGQAQYF. CDR3 DNA: TGTGCCAGCAGCTTAATTCGGCGGGGGCAAGCGCAGTATTTT.

Comments on this clonotype: A much larger clone lies a single base off, so this may be a read error. The rearrangement uses TRBV7-9 and TRBJ1-2, with D possibly matching TRBD1 (6 bases). Germline CDR1 and CDR2: SEHNR and FQNEAQ (reference sequence). This CDR3 spans 14 amino acids. The DNA for the CDR3 is TGTGTCAGCCTTAAAGGGGGAACTAACTATGGCTACACCTTC. Its protein product is CVSLKGGTNYGYTF. The complete variable domain, with remaining parts taken from reference TRBV7-9 and TRBJ1-2, reads DTGVSQNPRHKITKRGQNVTFRCDPISEHNRLYWYRQTLGQGPEFLTYFQNEAQLEKSRLLSDRFSAERPKGSFSTLEIQRTEQGDSAMYLCVSLKGGTNYGYTFGSGTRLTVV.

This clonotype showed up many times. The genes are TRBV4-3 and TRBJ2-2; 9 nucleotides agree with TRBD1. The CDR3 spans 16 residues. After removal of 1 base from V and 5 bases from J, the junction contained 5 bases not matched to a gene. Germline CDR1 is LGHNA and CDR2 is YSLEER. Here the CDR3 DNA reads TGCGCCAGCAGCCAAGTTTGGACAGGGGCGACCGGGGAGCTGTTTTTT. Its translation: CASSQVWTGATGELFF.

There are many counts of this clonotype. The rearrangement uses TRBV3-1 and TRBJ2-1; D may be TRBD1 (6 bases). The ends were cut back, 1 base at V and 9 bases at J, with 13 bases in the middle. CDR1 is LGHDT, CDR2 YNNKEL, per germline (reference sequence). This CDR3 is 14 amino acids long. The CDR3 sequence is CASSQAGEKSEQFF. CDR3 nucleotide sequence: TGTGCCAGCAGCCAAGCAGGGGAAAAGAGTGAGCAGTTCTTC.

This clonotype was seen only once. This chain links TRBV2 with TRBJ2-1, with 8 bases identical to TRBD1. V lost 4 bases to trimming and J lost 7 bases; unmatched junction nucleotides: 12. Per germline, CDR1 SNHLY and CDR2 FYNNEI. This CDR3 is built from 16 residues. Here the CDR3 DNA reads TGTGCCAGCAGTGGCGGACAGGGTATAACTATTAATGAGCAGTTCTTC. Translation: CASSGGQGITINEQFF.

This clonotype appeared many times. V and J are TRBV2 and TRBJ2-3; TRBD2 agrees at 7 bases. There are 16 residues in the CDR3. Germline V lookup: CDR1 SNHLY, CDR2 FYNNEI. J lost 6 bases, V lost 7 bases, and 16 bases had no gene match. The CDR3 loop is CASTLEAGTRKDTQYF. CDR3 bases: TGTGCCAGCACCCTGGAAGCGGGGACCCGGAAGGATACGCAGTATTTT.

A remark on this clonotype: A much more abundant neighbour one base away suggests this may be a read error. The rearrangement uses TRBV15 and TRBJ2-1, with TRBD2 identical over 13 bases. Looked up from germline, CDR1 is LNHNV and CDR2 is YYDKDF (reference sequence). The CDR3 contains 16 residues. CDR3 DNA sequence: TGTGCCACCAGCCGGCCGGGACTAGCGGGATACAATGAGCTGTTCTTC. Protein: CATSRPGLAGYNELFF.

This clonotype has a count of ten or more. This rearrangement joins TRBV6-1 to TRBJ2-1; perhaps D is TRBD1 or TRBD2 (6 bases each). The CDR3 is 14 amino acids. The ends were cut back, 11 bases at V and 6 bases at J, with 20 bases in the middle. From germline, CDR1 is MNHNS and CDR2 SASEGT. CDR3 region: CASCGGGGSNEQFF. As DNA, the CDR3 is TGTGCCTCCTGCGGAGGGGGTGGTAGCAATGAGCAGTTCTTC.

The CDR3 spells CASSLATGARGPRTEAFF. Written as DNA, the CDR3 is TGCGCCAGCAGCTTGGCCACGGGGGCCAGGGGGCCGCGGACTGAAGCTTTCTTT. This rearrangement joins TRBV5-1 to TRBJ1-1; 8 bases fit TRBD1. This CDR3 is 18 amino acids long. The V gene's germline CDR1 is SGHRS and CDR2 YFSETQ. V shed 0 bases and J 5 bases; nucleotides not matched to a gene: 15.

This clonotype was seen repeatedly, ten times or more. This chain links TRBV6-5 with TRBJ2-1; TRBD2 matches at 10 bases. V shed 5 bases and J 8 bases; nucleotides not matched to a gene: 9. The germline gives CDR1 MNHEY, CDR2 SVGAGI. The CDR3 runs to 15 residues. The CDR3 nucleotides read TGTGCCAGCAGTGCAGCGGGGGGGCGGCGCTATGAGCAGTTCTTC. Amino acids: CASSAAGGRRYEQFF.